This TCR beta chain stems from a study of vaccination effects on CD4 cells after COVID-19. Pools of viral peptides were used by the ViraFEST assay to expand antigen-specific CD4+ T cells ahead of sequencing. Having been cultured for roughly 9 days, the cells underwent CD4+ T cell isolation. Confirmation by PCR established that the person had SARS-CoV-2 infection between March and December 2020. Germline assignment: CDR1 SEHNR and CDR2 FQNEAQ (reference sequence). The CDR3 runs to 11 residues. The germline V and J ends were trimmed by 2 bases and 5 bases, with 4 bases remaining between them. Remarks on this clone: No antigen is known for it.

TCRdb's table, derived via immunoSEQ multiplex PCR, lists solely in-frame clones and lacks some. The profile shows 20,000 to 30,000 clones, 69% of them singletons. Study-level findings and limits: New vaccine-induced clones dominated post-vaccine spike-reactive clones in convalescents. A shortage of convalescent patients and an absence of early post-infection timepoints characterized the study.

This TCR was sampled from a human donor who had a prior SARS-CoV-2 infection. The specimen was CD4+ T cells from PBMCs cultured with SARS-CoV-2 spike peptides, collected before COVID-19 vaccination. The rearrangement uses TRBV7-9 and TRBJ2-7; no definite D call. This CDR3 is CASSLRDEQYF. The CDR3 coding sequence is TGTGCCAGCAGCTTACGGGACGAGCAGTACTTC.